These T cell receptor beta chains were read from a single sample in a study of blood T cell repertoires in COVID-19. The assay was immunoSEQ multiplex PCR, and TCRdb's table has in-frame clones only and misses some. The table shows roughly 280,000 clones, with around 89% occurring only once. Source material: PBMCs or T cells enriched from blood (not recorded which). These receptors all stem from a woman aged 18 to 35 who had recovered from COVID-19. CDR3s leave out the opening cysteine and the closing phenylalanine or tryptophan. Size values are once, few and many counts, or a class for expanded clones, and some rows have none.

len	v_gene	j_gene	abundance	CDR3aa
14	TRBV7-9	TRBJ2-1	once	ASSLAGGGTHNEQF
16	TRBV19	TRBJ2-6	.	ASSIPGQGRSGANVLT
12	TRBV5-1	TRBJ1-1	.	ASSYTGLNTEAF
11	TRBV6-5	TRBJ1-5	.	ASRGGVGQPQH
14	TRBV4-1	TRBJ1-1	.	ASSLGQGAPNTEAF
11	TRBV29-1	TRBJ1-1	few	SVAGGSNTEAF
14	TRBV5-1	TRBJ2-2	.	ASSLKPRGGTGELF
13	TRBV18	TRBJ2-5	once	ASSPPGGVRVTQY
13	TRBV4-1	TRBJ2-5	.	ASSPEQLAAETQY
10	TRBV6-5	TRBJ1-1	.	ASSLSNTEAF
13	TRBV6-5	TRBJ1-4	.	ASIGRGSTNEKLF
12	TRBV6-1	TRBJ1-1	.	ASSEGLRNTEAF
13	TRBV11-2	TRBJ2-3	.	ASSFNPGSTDTQY
11	TRBV6-2/TRBV6-3	TRBJ2-7	.	ASSSGQVSEQY
11	TRBV10-1	TRBJ1-1	.	ASSRGQNTEAF